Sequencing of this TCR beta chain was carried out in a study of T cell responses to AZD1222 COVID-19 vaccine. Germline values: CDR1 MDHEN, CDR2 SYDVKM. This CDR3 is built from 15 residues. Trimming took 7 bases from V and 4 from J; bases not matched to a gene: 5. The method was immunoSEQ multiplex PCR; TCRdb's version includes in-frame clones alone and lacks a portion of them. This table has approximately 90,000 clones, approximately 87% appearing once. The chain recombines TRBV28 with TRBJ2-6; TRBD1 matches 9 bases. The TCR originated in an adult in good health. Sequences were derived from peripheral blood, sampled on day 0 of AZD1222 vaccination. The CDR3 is CASNSQGAGANVLTF. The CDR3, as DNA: TGTGCCAGCAACTCACAGGGGGCGGGGGCCAACGTCCTGACTTTC.